The next 27 T cell receptor beta chains were all read from a single sample in a study of blood T cell repertoires in COVID-19. The assay was immunoSEQ multiplex PCR, and TCRdb's table has in-frame clones only and misses some. The top ten clones hold roughly 13% of a sample with hundreds of thousands of clones, 75% to 90% of them seen once. Sequencing used peripheral blood. The source of these receptors is a woman aged 70 to 79 with COVID-19, enrolled during active disease.

The rearrangement joins TRBV7-6 to TRBJ2-5, with 10 positions matching TRBD2. Germline trimming cut 1 base from V and 1 base from J; bases unmatched to any gene: 6. This CDR3 spans 17 amino acids. Germline lookup yields CDR1 SGHVS and CDR2 FNYEAQ. CDR3 nucleotide sequence: TGTGCCAGCAGCTTAGAGGGGGTAGCGGGGGGCCAAGAGACCCAGTACTTC. This sequence encodes CASSLEGVAGGQETQYF.

The chain carries TRBV2 and TRBJ1-5, with D tentatively TRBD1 (6 bases). The CDR3 length is 13 residues. Trimming cost V 7 bases and J 5 bases, with 12 bases left between them. CDR1 is SNHLY, CDR2 FYNNEI, per germline. CDR3 nucleotide sequence: TGTGCCAGCAACAGGGAGGGAGATCAGCCCCAGCATTTT. It encodes CASNREGDQPQHF.

The J gene is TRBJ2-7, the V gene TRBV19, with 9 bases lining up with TRBD2. V lost 5 bases to trimming and J lost 3 bases; unmatched junction nucleotides: 5. CDR1 is LNHDA and CDR2 is SQIVND in the germline V gene (reference sequence). This CDR3 region has 14 residues. CDR3 nucleotide sequence: TGTGCCAGTAGTGCTGGCGGGGGGGGCTACGAGCAGTACTTC. As protein: CASSAGGGGYEQYF.

This clone was detected only a few times. The J gene is TRBJ1-1, the V gene TRBV4-2; D is perhaps TRBD1 (6 bases). V was trimmed by 0 bases and J by 4 bases, leaving 15 bases between them. The CDR3 covers 16 residues. Germline assignment: CDR1 LGHNA and CDR2 YNFKEQ. The CDR3 coding sequence is TGTGCCAGCAGCCAAGATATTTGGGGGCAGGGCACTGAAGCTTTCTTT. Translated, it gives CASSQDIWGQGTEAFF.

This clone was detected once. The CDR3 DNA sequence: TGTGCCAGTAGGGAGTCTGGAAACACCATATATTTT. Translated, it gives CASRESGNTIYF. This rearrangement joins TRBV14 to TRBJ1-3; D call uncertain. The V end lost 9 bases, the J end lost 1 base, and 7 bases lay between the germline ends. Germline CDR1 and CDR2: SGHDN and FVKESK. CDR3 length: 12 residues.

This chain links TRBV28 with TRBJ1-4, with D possibly matching TRBD1 (6 bases). The V gene's germline CDR1 is MDHEN and CDR2 SYDVKM. V was clipped by 1 base and J by 4 bases, with 10 bases between them. This CDR3 is built from 15 residues. The CDR3: CASSLSQGHNEKLFF. Here the CDR3 DNA reads TGTGCCAGCAGTTTATCACAGGGACATAATGAAAAACTGTTTTTT. The variable domain in full, completed from reference TRBV28 and TRBJ1-4, reads DVKVTQSSRYLVKRTGEKVFLECVQDMDHENMFWYRQDPGLGLRLIYFSYDVKMKEKGDIPEGYSVSREKKERFSLILESASTNQTSMYLCASSLSQGHNEKLFFGSGTQLSVL.

This chain joins TRBV11-3 and TRBJ2-7; 8 nucleotides agree with TRBD1. V shed 2 bases, J shed 5 bases, and the junction held 5 bases outside the gene matches. This CDR3 contains 14 residues. Germline CDR1 is SGHNT and CDR2 is YENEEA. For the CDR3, the DNA is TGTGCCAGCAGCTTACAGGGACAGGAGGACGAGCAGTACTTC. Amino acid sequence: CASSLQGQEDEQYF.

The chain is built from TRBV30 and TRBJ2-1; a weak D match, TRBD2 (5 bases). The length of the CDR3 is 14 residues. From germline, CDR1 is GTSNPN and CDR2 SVGIG (reference sequence). Between the trimmed V and J ends, which lost 8 bases and 1 base, there was a span of 15 bases. Here the CDR3 DNA reads TGTGCCGGGTTTAGGTCGGGGTCCTACAATGAGCAGTTCTTC. Translating gives CAGFRSGSYNEQFF.

The chain has TRBV5-1 and TRBJ2-3, with 10 bases fitting TRBD2. The V gene end was trimmed by 4 bases and the J gene end by 4 bases; junction bases not matched to a gene: 9. The CDR3 contains 16 residues. Germline loops: CDR1 SGHRS, CDR2 YFSETQ. This chain's CDR3 is CASSLRPSGGPDTQYF. CDR3 nucleotides: TGCGCCAGCAGCCTACGTCCTAGCGGGGGCCCAGATACGCAGTATTTT.

This clone was observed a single time. The chain is built from TRBV19 and TRBJ2-7, with 12 bases matching TRBD1. Per germline, CDR1 LNHDA and CDR2 SQIVND (reference sequence). Trimming cost V 3 bases and J 5 bases; bases outside gene matches: 8. This CDR3 contains 16 residues. CDR3 nucleotides: TGTGCCAGTAGTATTCGATCGGGACAGGGGGCCCACGAGCAGTACTTC. Translated: CASSIRSGQGAHEQYF.

The CDR3 spells CASSSYPSGQGLAEQYF. Written as DNA, the CDR3 is TGTGCCAGCAGTAGTTACCCATCGGGACAGGGGCTGGCTGAGCAGTACTTC. The chain carries TRBV6-2 or TRBV6-3 and TRBJ2-7; 10 nucleotides align to TRBD1. CDR3 length: 17 amino acids. J gave up 7 bases and V 5 bases, and 17 bases lay outside the gene matches. Germline V CDR1 and CDR2: MNHEY, SVGEGT.

This sequence joins TRBV28 and TRBJ1-4; possibly TRBD1 for D (6 bases). The germline CDR1 and CDR2 sequences are MDHEN and SYDVKM. Trimming removed 1 base at V and 7 bases at J, with 19 bases between. The CDR3 contains 17 residues. CDR3 DNA: TGTGCCAGCAGTTTATTGGCGGGGGGCTGGGGGAGTGAAAAACTGTTTTTT. As protein: CASSLLAGGWGSEKLFF.

The chain joins TRBV12-5 to TRBJ1-1; D possibly corresponds to TRBD1 (5 bases). This CDR3 region has 14 residues. The germline V and J ends were trimmed by 7 bases and 3 bases, with 15 bases remaining between them. The germline CDR1 and CDR2 sequences are LGHNT and FRNRAP. The CDR3 loop reads CASANQGGYTEAFF. Here the CDR3 DNA reads TGTGCTAGTGCCAACCAGGGTGGATACACTGAAGCTTTCTTT.

This chain connects TRBV4-3 to TRBJ1-1; D is perhaps TRBD1 (5 bases). CDR1 LGHNA and CDR2 YSLEER come from the germline V gene. The V gene lost 1 base and the J gene lost 4 bases, with 16 bases spanning the gap. The CDR3 totals 16 residues. The CDR3 bases are TGCGCCAGCAGCCAAGTCCCTTGGGGGGAGGGCACTGAAGCTTTCTTT. Its protein product is CASSQVPWGEGTEAFF.

The chain carries TRBV11-1 and TRBJ2-3; tentative D call: TRBD2 (6 bases). V dropped 3 bases and J dropped 0 bases, with 13 bases sitting between them. The V gene's germline CDR1 is SGHAT and CDR2 FQDESV (reference sequence). There are 16 residues in the CDR3. The CDR3 bases are TGTGCCAGCAGCTTCGAGGGGACTTTTAGCACAGATACGCAGTATTTT. Its translation: CASSFEGTFSTDTQYF.

This chain connects TRBV4-1 to TRBJ2-7, with 11 bases aligning to TRBD1. The V segment lost 6 bases and the J segment 3 bases; nucleotides outside the gene matches: 7. The germline CDR1 and CDR2 sequences are MGHRA and YSYEKL. The CDR3 extends over 15 amino acids. The CDR3 reads CASRPTGTGGYEQYF. The CDR3, as DNA: TGCGCCAGCAGGCCCACCGGGACAGGGGGCTACGAGCAGTACTTC.

For this clone: The sample has other DNA sequences that encode this CDR3 too. The J gene is TRBJ1-2, the V gene TRBV5-4, with D unresolved. Trimming cost V 4 bases and J 6 bases, with 7 bases left between them. Germline CDR1 and CDR2: SGHNT and YYREEE (reference sequence). The CDR3 loop spans 11 amino acids. The CDR3 DNA reads TGTGCCAGCAGCCCAGGCGATGGCTACACCTTC. It codes for CASSPGDGYTF. The full variable domain, in which reference TRBV5-4 and TRBJ1-2 provide the parts outside the CDR3, is ETGVTQSPTHLIKTRGQQVTLRCSSQSGHNTVSWYQQALGQGPQFIFQYYREEENGRGNFPPRFSGLQFPNYSSELNVNALELDDSALYLCASSPGDGYTFGSGTRLTVV.

The chain recombines TRBV5-1 with TRBJ2-3; TRBD2 aligns across 8 bases. The length of the CDR3 is 15 residues. The V gene end was trimmed by 4 bases and the J gene end by 6 bases; junction bases not matched to a gene: 10. CDR1 is SGHRS and CDR2 is YFSETQ in the germline V gene. The CDR3 spells CASSAVGTSGDTQYF. The CDR3 bases are TGCGCCAGCAGCGCGGTGGGTACTAGCGGTGATACGCAGTATTTT.

The genes are TRBV28 and TRBJ1-2; 7 bases align to TRBD1. This CDR3 has 14 amino acids. The germline V gene encodes CDR1 MDHEN and CDR2 SYDVKM. Trimming cost V 2 bases and J 3 bases; bases outside gene matches: 3. CDR3 sequence: CASSLVDRDYGYTF. CDR3 in DNA: TGTGCCAGCAGTTTAGTCGACAGGGACTATGGCTACACCTTC.

The chain links TRBV24-1 to TRBJ1-5, with D unclear. V gave up 5 bases and J gave up 5 bases, with 9 bases separating them. Germline V CDR1 and CDR2: KGHDR, SFDVKD. The CDR3 has 13 residues. The CDR3 sequence is CATSVSGYQPQHF. In nucleotides, the CDR3 is TGTGCCACCAGTGTAAGCGGCTATCAGCCCCAGCATTTT.

The chain combines TRBV2 with TRBJ1-5; TRBD1 agrees at 7 bases. J lost 2 bases, V lost 8 bases, and 6 bases had no gene match. This CDR3 region has 14 residues. The V gene's germline CDR1 is SNHLY and CDR2 FYNNEI. CDR3 DNA: TGTGCCAGCGGAGGACAGGAGGGCAATCAGCCCCAGCATTTT. Translated, it gives CASGGQEGNQPQHF.

The chain couples TRBV11-2 to TRBJ2-7; TRBD1 aligns across 7 bases. Germline V lookup: CDR1 SGHAT, CDR2 FQNNGV. The CDR3 has 16 residues. The J segment lost 3 bases and the V segment lost 0 bases, leaving 8 bases of the junction unmatched. The CDR3, as DNA: TGTGCCAGCAGCTTAGAAATGACAGGGTGGTACTACGAGCAGTACTTC. This codes for CASSLEMTGWYYEQYF.

The J gene is TRBJ2-2, the V gene TRBV5-8; 8 nucleotides align to TRBD1. The CDR3 is made up of 15 amino acids. With V trimmed by 2 bases and J by 7 bases, 7 bases remained unmatched. Germline CDR1 is SGHTS and CDR2 is YDEGEE. CDR3 in amino acids: CASSFPRGRSGELFF. Here the CDR3 DNA reads TGTGCCAGCAGCTTCCCCAGGGGGCGAAGCGGGGAGCTGTTTTTT.

This chain links TRBV7-3 with TRBJ2-3; 8 bases are a match to TRBD2. From germline, CDR1 is SGHTA and CDR2 FQGTGA. CDR3 length: 15 residues. Losses at the gene ends were 3 bases for V and 4 bases for J; bases not matched to a gene: 6. CDR3 loop: CASSLTSDPADTQYF. The CDR3 DNA reads TGTGCCAGCAGCTTGACTAGCGACCCTGCAGATACGCAGTATTTT.

The chain carries TRBV30 and TRBJ2-3, with 11 nucleotides matching TRBD2. Germline-derived CDR1 and CDR2 are GTSNPN and SVGIG (reference sequence). This CDR3 has 16 residues. Losses at the gene ends were 2 bases for V and 2 bases for J; bases not matched to a gene: 6. CDR3 loop: CAWSPPSGGITDTQYF. The CDR3 region has the DNA TGTGCCTGGAGTCCCCCTAGCGGGGGGATCACAGATACGCAGTATTTT.

This chain links TRBV7-8 with TRBJ2-1; D is perhaps TRBD1 (6 bases). The V gene lost 4 bases and the J gene lost 8 bases, with 15 bases spanning the gap. This CDR3 is built from 14 residues. The germline V gene has CDR1 SGHVS and CDR2 FQNEAQ. CDR3 in amino acids: CASSSLTGLYEQFF. The CDR3 DNA reads TGTGCCAGCAGCTCCCTAACAGGGTTATATGAGCAGTTCTTC.

This clone was seen once. The gene calls are TRBV5-1 and TRBJ1-2; 10 bases map to TRBD1. V lost 9 bases and J lost 4; bases outside the gene matches: 18. The CDR3 spans 17 residues. CDR1 and CDR2 from the germline V gene are SGHRS and YFSETQ. In DNA, the CDR3 is TGCGCCAACCCCCCCCACCGACAGGGGGCAGGAATCTATGGCTACACCTTC. Protein sequence: CANPPHRQGAGIYGYTF. The full variable domain, in which reference TRBV5-1 and TRBJ1-2 provide the parts outside the CDR3, is KAGVTQTPRYLIKTRGQQVTLSCSPISGHRSVSWYQQTPGQGLQFLFEYFSETQRNKGNFPGRFSGRQFSNSRSEMNVSTLELGDSALYLCANPPHRQGAGIYGYTFGSGTRLTVV.